This TCR beta chain was documented in a study of CD8 T cells in cerebrospinal fluid in Alzheimer's disease. Study-wide background: Clonal expansion of CSF T cells was measured with plate-based and droplet-based single-cell sequencing. Study findings and constraints: EBV-specific clones showed no enrichment in Alzheimer's patients and were not the top expanded clones. Compared with controls, mild cognitive impairment or Alzheimer's disease patients showed higher maximum CSF clone percentages.

The CDR3 sequence is 16 residues long. Per the germline V gene, CDR1 is DFQATT and CDR2 is SNEGSKA (reference sequence). No DNA is given; TCRdb re-called the 10x single-cell sequencing reads and lists each CDR3 protein once. This specimen shows approximately 540 distinct CDR3 sequences; the ten leading clones hold approximately 10%. A neurodegenerative disease comparison group consisted of Parkinson's disease patients. This clonotype is identified as large from frequency. No antigen is known for it. The rearrangement links TRBV20-1 to TRBJ2-5; the TRBD2 assignment by TCRdb is unverifiable without DNA. This TCR came from a human donor with Parkinson's disease. The sequencing input was cerebrospinal fluid. The CDR3 sequence is CSARDQTISAPETQYF.